This is a list of T cell receptor beta chains from one sample in a study of cytomegalovirus exposure and HLA in healthy donors. Profiled with immunoSEQ multiplex PCR; TCRdb holds only in-frame clones, not every one. The repertoire holds some 140,000 clones, about 85% seen once, with around 7.2% in the top ten. Sequenced material: PBMCs. The receptors shown here come from a man aged 25-45 years in good health and CMV-seropositive. Both conserved end residues are part of each CDR3. A D gene is named only where the DNA matches it firmly. A clone size is listed for some rows: how often the clone was seen (once, few, many), or a class if it is expanded.

j_call	v_call	d_call	clone_size	cdr3_aa	cdr3_nt
TRBJ1-1	TRBV5-1	TRBD1	NA	CASSLTGGGDTEAFF	TGCGCCAGCAGCTTAACAGGGGGCGGTGACACTGAAGCTTTCTTT
TRBJ1-5	TRBV28	TRBD1	NA	CASRIQGSNQPQHF	TGTGCCAGCAGGATACAGGGGAGCAATCAGCCCCAGCATTTT
TRBJ1-1	TRBV2	TRBD1	NA	CASSATGPNTEAFF	TGTGCCAGCAGTGCGACAGGGCCGAACACTGAAGCTTTCTTT
TRBJ2-3	TRBV19	TRBD2	NA	CASSISVAGVTQYF	TGTGCCAGTAGTATATCTGTAGCGGGAGTAACGCAGTATTTT
TRBJ2-7	TRBV27	NA	NA	CASSLGLGYEQYF	TGTGCCAGCAGTTTAGGACTTGGCTACGAGCAGTACTTC
TRBJ1-6	TRBV7-2	NA	once	CASSRGNNSPLHF	TGTGCCAGCAGCAGGGGGAATAATTCACCCCTCCACTTT
TRBJ2-1	TRBV6-6	TRBD1	NA	CLAGTDYNEQFF	TGTTTGGCCGGGACAGACTACAATGAGCAGTTCTTC
TRBJ1-3	TRBV14	NA	NA	CASSRSRSGNTIYF	TGTGCCAGCAGCCGATCGAGAAGCGGAAACACCATATATTTT
TRBJ2-7	TRBV5-5	TRBD1	NA	CASSLGQGDYEQYF	TGTGCCAGCAGCTTGGGGCAGGGGGACTACGAGCAGTACTTC
TRBJ2-7	TRBV10-3	TRBD1	few	CAIRVDRGNEQYF	TGTGCCATCAGGGTGGACAGGGGGAACGAGCAGTACTTC
TRBJ1-4	TRBV10-3	NA	NA	CAISERGSEKLFF	TGTGCCATCAGTGAAAGGGGGTCAGAAAAACTGTTTTTT
TRBJ1-1	TRBV7-9	NA	many	CASSSNLNTEAFF	TGTGCCAGCAGTTCCAATTTGAACACTGAAGCTTTCTTT
TRBJ2-5	TRBV28	NA	NA	CASSLGGPETQYF	TGTGCCAGCAGTTTAGGCGGGCCCGAGACCCAGTACTTC
TRBJ2-3	TRBV5-6	NA	NA	CASSYQGVRSDTQYF	TGTGCCAGCAGTTATCAGGGCGTTCGGTCAGATACGCAGTATTTT
TRBJ1-2	TRBV6-5	TRBD1	NA	CASSLSRGLNGYTF	TGTGCCAGCAGTTTGTCCAGGGGGCTCAATGGCTACACCTTC
TRBJ2-7	TRBV4-1	TRBD2	NA	CASSQEKRGTYEQYF	TGCGCCAGCAGCCAAGAAAAGCGGGGCACCTACGAGCAGTACTTC
TRBJ1-1	TRBV5-1	TRBD1	NA	CASSSRQGASTEAFF	TGCGCCAGCAGCTCCCGACAGGGGGCGAGCACTGAAGCTTTCTTT
TRBJ2-2	TRBV5-1	TRBD2	NA	CASSLSLAGGDTGELFF	TGCGCCAGCAGCTTGTCCCTAGCGGGAGGGGACACCGGGGAGCTGTTTTTT